What follows are 11 T cell receptor beta chains derived from one specimen sequenced in a study of cytomegalovirus exposure and HLA in healthy donors. The PCR made use of 60 Vbeta and 13 Jbeta primers. Sequencing used immunoSEQ multiplex PCR; TCRdb keeps in-frame clones, though not all of them. The sample shows 85,000 to 100,000 clones, under 80% of them seen only once. Specimen: PBMCs. The receptors shown here come from a man aged 50-59 years in good health and CMV-seropositive.

The V gene is TRBV27, the J gene TRBJ2-7; 8 positions agree with TRBD2. Germline V CDR1 and CDR2: MNHEY, SMNVEV (reference sequence). CDR3 length: 15 amino acids. V lost 5 bases to trimming and J lost 6 bases; unmatched junction nucleotides: 12. The DNA for the CDR3 is TGTGCCAGCAGTGTGGGTACTAGCGGATTCTTCGAGCAGTACTTC. This gives the protein CASSVGTSGFFEQYF.

This rearrangement joins TRBV5-1 to TRBJ1-5; 9 bases match TRBD1. Germline V CDR1 and CDR2: SGHRS, YFSETQ. This CDR3 contains 13 residues. The V and J ends lost 2 bases and 7 bases, in that order; junction bases with no gene match: 1. The CDR3 DNA is TGCGCCAGCAGCTTCGGACAGGGGCAGCCCCAGCATTTT. This gives the protein CASSFGQGQPQHF.

The V and J genes are TRBV7-3 and TRBJ2-3; D is ambiguous. There are 15 residues in the CDR3. Germline CDR1 is SGHTA and CDR2 is FQGTGA. Trimming pared 5 bases from V and 1 base from J, leaving 13 bases between. The CDR3 reads CASSPSLSGTDTQYF. The CDR3 DNA reads TGTGCCAGCAGCCCCAGTTTAAGCGGCACAGATACGCAGTATTTT.

This clone has a single count. This chain connects TRBV5-6 to TRBJ2-7, with 7 bases identical to TRBD1. This CDR3 spans 17 amino acids. Germline V CDR1 and CDR2: SGHDT, YYEEEE. The trim removed 3 bases at V and 6 bases at J, leaving 18 bases unmatched. CDR3 DNA: TGTGCCAGCAGCTCTCTCCTTGGAACAGGGGCCACCGCCGAGCAGTACTTC. Protein sequence: CASSSLLGTGATAEQYF.

The chain combines TRBV7-6 with TRBJ1-2, with TRBD1 as a possible D gene (5 bases). This CDR3 comprises 14 residues. The germline V gene has CDR1 SGHVS and CDR2 FNYEAQ. The V end lost 4 bases, the J end lost 4 bases, and 13 bases lay between the germline ends. CDR3 in amino acids: CASSWGGGSYGYTF. DNA for the CDR3: TGTGCCAGCAGCTGGGGGGGTGGGTCCTATGGCTACACCTTC.

This clone appeared once. The rearrangement joins TRBV18 to TRBJ1-5; 10 nucleotides agree with TRBD1. This CDR3 is 16 amino acids long. CDR1 is KGHSH and CDR2 is LQKENI in the germline V gene. Trimming at V came to 3 bases and at J to 4 bases, leaving 6 bases not matched to a gene. CDR3 sequence (DNA): TGTGCCAGCTCACCCCTGAGGGACAGGGGAAATCAGCCCCAGCATTTT. Translated, it gives CASSPLRDRGNQPQHF.

This clone appeared once. This chain connects TRBV25-1 to TRBJ1-2, with D tentatively TRBD1 (6 bases). Germline V gene lookup returns CDR1 MGHDK and CDR2 SYGVNS. The CDR3 contains 14 residues. With 8 bases removed from V and 5 bases from J, the gap between germline ends came to 18 bases. The CDR3 reads CASLGPSGVYGYTF. Written as DNA, the CDR3 is TGTGCCAGCCTTGGACCCTCAGGGGTATATGGCTACACCTTC.

About this clone: The same CDR3 also results from other DNA sequences found in this sample. V usage is TRBV9 and J usage is TRBJ2-5; TRBD2 matches 11 bases. The CDR3 length is 18 residues. After removal of 2 bases from V and 0 bases from J, the junction contained 9 bases not matched to a gene. Germline CDR1 and CDR2: SGDLS and YYNGEE. CDR3 amino acids: CASSVGLAGGLYQETQYF. For the CDR3, the DNA is TGTGCCAGCAGCGTGGGTCTAGCGGGGGGCTTGTACCAAGAGACCCAGTACTTC.

Written as DNA, the CDR3 is TGTGCCATCAGTGAGTCTCAAGCCAGCGGGGACAACAATGAGCAGTTCTTC. Translated: CAISESQASGDNNEQFF. The rearrangement links TRBV10-3 to TRBJ2-1; D perhaps matches TRBD2 (7 bases). Germline V gene sequence: CDR1 ENHRY, CDR2 SYGVKD. CDR3 length: 17 residues. V dropped 0 bases and J dropped 5 bases, with 17 bases sitting between them.

Details on this clone: Other DNA sequences from this sample encode an identical CDR3 as well. V usage is TRBV29-1 and J usage is TRBJ1-4, with TRBD1 as a possible D gene (6 bases). Germline CDR1 SQVTM, CDR2 ANQGSEA. This CDR3 has 12 amino acids. The V and J ends lost 4 bases and 8 bases respectively, with 11 bases between them. CDR3 DNA: TGCAGCGTTGCAGGGGTTGGGGAAAAACTGTTTTTT. Protein product: CSVAGVGEKLFF.

This chain links TRBV7-6 with TRBJ1-2, with a tentative D call TRBD1 (6 bases). Per germline, CDR1 SGHVS and CDR2 FNYEAQ. With 4 bases removed from V and 6 bases from J, the gap between germline ends came to 21 bases. The CDR3 length is 16 residues. The CDR3 DNA follows: TGTGCCAGCAGCTACCCCCTACAGGGTACCACGCATGGCTACACCTTC. This gives the protein CASSYPLQGTTHGYTF. The full variable domain, in which reference TRBV7-6 and TRBJ1-2 provide the parts outside the CDR3, is GAGVSQSPRYKVTKRGQDVALRCDPISGHVSLYWYRQALGQGPEFLTYFNYEAQQDKSGLPNDRFSAERPEGSISTLTIQRTEQRDSAMYRCASSYPLQGTTHGYTFGSGTRLTVV.